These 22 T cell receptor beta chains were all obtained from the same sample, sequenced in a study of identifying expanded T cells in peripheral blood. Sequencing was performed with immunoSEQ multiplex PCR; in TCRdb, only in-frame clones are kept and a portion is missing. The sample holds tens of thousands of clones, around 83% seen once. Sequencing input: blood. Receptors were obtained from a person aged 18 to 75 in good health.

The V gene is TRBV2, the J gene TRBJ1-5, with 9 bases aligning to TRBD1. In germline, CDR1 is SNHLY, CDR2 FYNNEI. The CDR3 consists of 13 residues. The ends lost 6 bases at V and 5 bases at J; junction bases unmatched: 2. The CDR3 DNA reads TGTGCCAGCAGGGGACAGGGTGATCAGCCCCAGCATTTT. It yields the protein CASRGQGDQPQHF.

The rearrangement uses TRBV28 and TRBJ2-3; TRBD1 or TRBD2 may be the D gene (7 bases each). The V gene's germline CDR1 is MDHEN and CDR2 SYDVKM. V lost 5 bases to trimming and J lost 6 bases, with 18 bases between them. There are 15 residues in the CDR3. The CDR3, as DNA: TGTGCCAGCAGTCCAGGGGGGGAGCGGTGGGATACGCAGTATTTT. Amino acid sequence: CASSPGGERWDTQYF.

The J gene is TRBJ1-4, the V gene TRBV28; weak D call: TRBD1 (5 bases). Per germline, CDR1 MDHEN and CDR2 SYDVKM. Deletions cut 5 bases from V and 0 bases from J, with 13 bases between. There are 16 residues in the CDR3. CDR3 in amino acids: CASSDPRGSTNEKLFF. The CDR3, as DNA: TGTGCCAGCAGTGACCCTAGGGGATCAACTAATGAAAAACTGTTTTTT.

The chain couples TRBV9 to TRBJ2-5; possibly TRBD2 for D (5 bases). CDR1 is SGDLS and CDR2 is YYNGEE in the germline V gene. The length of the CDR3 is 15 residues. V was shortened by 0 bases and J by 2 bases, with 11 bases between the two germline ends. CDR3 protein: CASSVVGSNQETQYF. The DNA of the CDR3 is TGTGCCAGCAGCGTAGTTGGGAGCAATCAAGAGACCCAGTACTTC. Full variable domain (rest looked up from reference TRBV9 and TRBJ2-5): DSGVTQTPKHLITATGQRVTLRCSPRSGDLSVYWYQQSLDQGLQFLIQYYNGEERAKGNILERFSAQQFPDLHSELNLSSLELGDSALYFCASSVVGSNQETQYFGPGTRLLVL.

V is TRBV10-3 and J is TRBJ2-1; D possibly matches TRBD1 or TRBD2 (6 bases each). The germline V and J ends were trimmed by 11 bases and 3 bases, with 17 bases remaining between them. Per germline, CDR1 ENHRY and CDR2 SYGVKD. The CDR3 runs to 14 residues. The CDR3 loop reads CALSGAGHYNEQFF. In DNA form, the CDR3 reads TGTGCCTTATCAGGGGCGGGGCACTACAATGAGCAGTTCTTC.

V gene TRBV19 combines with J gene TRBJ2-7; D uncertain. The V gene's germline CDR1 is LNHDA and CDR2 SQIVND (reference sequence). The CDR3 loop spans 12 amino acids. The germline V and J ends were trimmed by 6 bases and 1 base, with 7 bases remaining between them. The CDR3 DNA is TGTGCCAGTAGGTCGGATTCCTACGAGCAGTACTTC. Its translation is CASRSDSYEQYF.

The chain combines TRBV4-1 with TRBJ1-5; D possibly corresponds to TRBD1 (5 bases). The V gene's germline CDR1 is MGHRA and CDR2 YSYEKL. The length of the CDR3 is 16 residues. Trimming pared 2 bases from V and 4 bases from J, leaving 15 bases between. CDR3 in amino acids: CASSQQQVPSNQPQHF. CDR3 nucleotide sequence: TGCGCCAGCAGCCAACAACAGGTTCCCTCAAATCAGCCCCAGCATTTT.

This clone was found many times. CDR3 DNA: TGTGCCAGCAGACGGGGTAGGAGCGGGAGCTCCTACGAGCAGTACTTC. Its translation is CASRRGRSGSSYEQYF. The chain has TRBV2 and TRBJ2-7; TRBD2 aligns across 8 bases. Germline CDR1 and CDR2: SNHLY and FYNNEI. The CDR3 is 16 residues long. V lost 6 bases and J lost 0; bases outside the gene matches: 10.

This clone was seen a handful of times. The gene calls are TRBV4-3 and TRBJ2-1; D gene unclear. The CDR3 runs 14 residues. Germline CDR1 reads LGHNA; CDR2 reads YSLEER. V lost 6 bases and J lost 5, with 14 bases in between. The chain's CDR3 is CASSQILDNNEQFF. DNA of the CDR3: TGCGCCAGCAGTCAAATATTAGACAACAATGAGCAGTTCTTC.

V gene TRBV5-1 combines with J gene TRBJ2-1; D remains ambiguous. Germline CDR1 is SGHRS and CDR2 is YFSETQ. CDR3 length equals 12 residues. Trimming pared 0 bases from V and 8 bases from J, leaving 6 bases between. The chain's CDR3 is CASSLAGDEQFF. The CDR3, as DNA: TGCGCCAGCAGCTTGGCAGGAGATGAGCAGTTCTTC.

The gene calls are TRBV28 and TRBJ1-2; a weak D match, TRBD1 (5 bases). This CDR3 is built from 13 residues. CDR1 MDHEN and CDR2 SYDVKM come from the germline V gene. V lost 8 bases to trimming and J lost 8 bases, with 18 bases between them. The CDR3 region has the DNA TGTGCCAGCTGGAGAAGAACGCGGGGGGGCTACACCTTC. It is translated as CASWRRTRGGYTF.

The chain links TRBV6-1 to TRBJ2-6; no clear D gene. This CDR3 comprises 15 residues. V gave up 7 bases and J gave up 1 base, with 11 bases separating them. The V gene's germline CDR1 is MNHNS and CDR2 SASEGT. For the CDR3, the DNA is TGTGCCAGCACAGACCGTCCGTCTGGGGCCAACGTCCTGACTTTC. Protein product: CASTDRPSGANVLTF.

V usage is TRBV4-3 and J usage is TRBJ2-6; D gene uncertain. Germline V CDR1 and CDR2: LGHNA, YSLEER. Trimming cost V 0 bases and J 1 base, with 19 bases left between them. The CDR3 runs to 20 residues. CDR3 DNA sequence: TGCGCCAGCAGCCAAGACCCGGACCCACTCCTGCCATCTGGGGCCAACGTCCTGACTTTC. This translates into CASSQDPDPLLPSGANVLTF.

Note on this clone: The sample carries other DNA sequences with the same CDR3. CDR3 sequence: CASSYSGTGVYEQYF. CDR3 coding DNA: TGTGCCAGCAGTTACTCCGGGACAGGGGTGTACGAGCAGTACTTC. This sequence joins TRBV6-5 and TRBJ2-7; 10 bases are a match to TRBD1. CDR1 is MNHEY and CDR2 is SVGAGI in the germline V gene. Unmatched junction bases numbered 3, after V lost 0 bases and J lost 4 bases. The CDR3 totals 15 residues.

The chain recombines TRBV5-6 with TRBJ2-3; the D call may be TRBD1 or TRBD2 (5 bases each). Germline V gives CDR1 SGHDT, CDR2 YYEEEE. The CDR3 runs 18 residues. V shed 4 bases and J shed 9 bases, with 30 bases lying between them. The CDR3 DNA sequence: TGTGCCAGCAGCGATACAGCGAATAGGGACGGAGCGCGTGTGACGCAGTATTTT. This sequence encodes CASSDTANRDGARVTQYF.

Written as DNA, the CDR3 is TGTGCCAGCAGCTTAGCGGGTTCCCACGAGCAGTACTTC. Translating it yields CASSLAGSHEQYF. The chain joins TRBV7-2 to TRBJ2-7; D not resolved. Germline CDR1 is SGHTA and CDR2 is FQGNSA. The CDR3 contains 13 residues. Trimming cost V 0 bases and J 5 bases, with 8 bases left between them.

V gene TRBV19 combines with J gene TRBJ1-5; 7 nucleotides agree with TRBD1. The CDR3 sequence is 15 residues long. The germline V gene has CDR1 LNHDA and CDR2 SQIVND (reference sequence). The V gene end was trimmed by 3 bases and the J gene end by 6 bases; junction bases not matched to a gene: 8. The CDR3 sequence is CASSIGTGDSQPQHF. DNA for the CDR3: TGTGCCAGTAGTATTGGTACAGGGGATAGTCAGCCCCAGCATTTT.

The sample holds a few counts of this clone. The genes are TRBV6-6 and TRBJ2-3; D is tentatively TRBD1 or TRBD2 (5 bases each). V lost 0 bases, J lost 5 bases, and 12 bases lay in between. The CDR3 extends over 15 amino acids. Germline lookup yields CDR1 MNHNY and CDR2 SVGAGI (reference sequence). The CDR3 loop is CASSYSETRGDTQYF. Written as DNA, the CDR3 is TGTGCCAGCAGTTACTCGGAGACGAGGGGAGATACGCAGTATTTT.

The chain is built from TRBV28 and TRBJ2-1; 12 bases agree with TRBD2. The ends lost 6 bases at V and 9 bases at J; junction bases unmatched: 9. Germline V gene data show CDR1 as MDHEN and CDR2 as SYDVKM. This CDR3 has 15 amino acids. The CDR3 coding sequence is TGTGCCAGCAGCTTACTAGCGGGAGGATCGACTGAGCAGTTCTTC. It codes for CASSLLAGGSTEQFF.

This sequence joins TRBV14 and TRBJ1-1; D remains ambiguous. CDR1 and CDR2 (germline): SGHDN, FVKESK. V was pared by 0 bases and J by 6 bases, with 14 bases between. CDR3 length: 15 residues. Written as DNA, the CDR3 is TGTGCCAGCAGCCAAGATCGGGGAAGACGCCCTGAAGCTTTCTTT. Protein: CASSQDRGRRPEAFF.

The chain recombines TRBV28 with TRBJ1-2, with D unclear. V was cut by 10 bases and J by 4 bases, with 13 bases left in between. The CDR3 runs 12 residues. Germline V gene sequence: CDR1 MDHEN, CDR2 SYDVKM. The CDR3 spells CATKGAAYGYTF. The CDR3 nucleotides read TGTGCCACCAAGGGAGCTGCCTATGGCTACACCTTC.

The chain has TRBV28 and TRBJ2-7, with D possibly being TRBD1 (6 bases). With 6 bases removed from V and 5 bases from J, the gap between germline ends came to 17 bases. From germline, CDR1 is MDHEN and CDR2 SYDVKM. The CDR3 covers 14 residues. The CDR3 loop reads CASSSPIQGDEQYF. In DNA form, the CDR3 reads TGTGCCAGCAGCTCGCCCATACAGGGTGACGAGCAGTACTTC. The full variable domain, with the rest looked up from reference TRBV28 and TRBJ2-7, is DVKVTQSSRYLVKRTGEKVFLECVQDMDHENMFWYRQDPGLGLRLIYFSYDVKMKEKGDIPEGYSVSREKKERFSLILESASTNQTSMYLCASSSPIQGDEQYFGPGTRLTVT.